This T cell receptor beta chain is from a study of blood T cell repertoires in COVID-19. As for the study in general: Sites across the United States, Italy and Spain contributed samples from acute and convalescent COVID-19.

Germline CDR1 reads KGHSH; CDR2 reads LQKENI. J was trimmed by 2 bases and V by 3 bases; bases with no gene match: 4. The CDR3 loop spans 16 amino acids. Assay used: immunoSEQ multiplex PCR; TCRdb lists only in-frame clones, some missing. Of approximately 180,000 clones in the sample, approximately 86% were seen once. This clone appeared a single time. Sequencing used peripheral blood. This chain links TRBV18 with TRBJ2-1, with TRBD2 matching 10 bases. The receptor was isolated from a woman in her 50s with acute or convalescent COVID-19. This CDR3 reads CASSPLAGAPYNEQFF. CDR3 nucleotides: TGTGCCAGCTCACCCCTAGCGGGAGCCCCCTACAATGAGCAGTTCTTC.